This T cell receptor (beta chain) was documented in a study of neurological immune-mediated disorders. This clonotype has ten or more counts. The cDNA came from 5'RACE, which used 10-nucleotide random UMIs. TCRdb reprocessed the 5' RACE reads with MiXCR, giving one entry per CDR3 protein. The sample shows 75,000 to 95,000 distinct CDR3 sequences, roughly 15% of them seen only once. CDR3 length: 15 amino acids. Trimming took 7 bases from V and 2 from J; bases not matched to a gene: 6. The chain uses TRBV12-3 or TRBV12-4 and TRBJ2-1, with 9 bases aligning to TRBD2. The sequence was obtained from a woman aged 35 to 49 in good health. The sample consisted of PBMCs. CDR3 protein: CASTAGGGAYNEQFF. In DNA form, the CDR3 reads TGTGCCAGCACCGCGGGGGGGGGCGCCTACAATGAGCAGTTCTTC.